This passage covers 22 T cell receptor beta chains from one sample sequenced in a study of beta chain features in type 1 diabetes (dated by TCRdb to 2016 to 2019). Paper-wide results and their limitations: Type 1 diabetes patients showed a moderate but significant shortening of TCRB CDR3 length in all four CD4+ subsets.

These receptors' antigens are unknown. Receptors were amplified or captured by the immunoSEQ multiplex PCR assay. The entire amount of isolated RNA was reverse transcribed using the High Capacity cDNA Reverse Transcription Kit, so the sequenced TCRB transcripts were expressed ones. The table comes from immuneACCESS by way of TCRdb, which keeps in-frame sequences with V and J called. Part of the clones is missing from these tables; in studies checked, under half for an unresolved V gene and the rest for unknown reasons. Present in this sample are 500,000 to 650,000 clones, 9.5% to 15% of which were seen just once. Clones ranked in the top ten supply roughly 0.12% of the sample. Sequencing used naive CD4+ T cells from blood. Per the publication, the cell subset or site label means: true naive CD4+ T cells. These receptors originate from a man aged 25 to 40 with type 1 diabetes.

The chain links TRBV10-3 to TRBJ1-5; 7 nucleotides line up with TRBD1. CDR3 length equals 17 residues. In germline, CDR1 is ENHRY, CDR2 SYGVKD. V lost 0 bases and J lost 1; bases outside the gene matches: 6. In DNA form, the CDR3 reads TGTGCCATCAGTGAGTCACTTGGGACAGTGAGCAATCAGCCCCAGCATTTT. Translation: CAISESLGTVSNQPQHF.

The chain combines TRBV28 with TRBJ2-5; possibly TRBD1 for D (6 bases). This CDR3 has 14 residues. V lost 7 bases and J lost 2, with 14 bases in between. In germline, CDR1 is MDHEN, CDR2 SYDVKM. CDR3 sequence (DNA): TGTGCCAGCACCCTGGGTGGACAGCAAGAGACCCAGTACTTC. Protein sequence: CASTLGGQQETQYF.

In the case of this clone: Other DNA sequences within the sample encode an identical CDR3. The chain couples TRBV5-1 to TRBJ2-1, with D unresolved. The V and J ends lost 0 bases and 3 bases respectively, with 7 bases between them. The CDR3 has 14 residues. Germline assignment: CDR1 SGHRS and CDR2 YFSETQ. Written as DNA, the CDR3 is TGCGCCAGCAGCTTGGGTCAAGGCTACAATGAGCAGTTCTTC. It is translated as CASSLGQGYNEQFF.

This clone was seen a few times. The chain employs TRBV6-5 and TRBJ2-3; D perhaps matches TRBD2 (5 bases). The V and J ends lost 0 bases and 2 bases respectively, with 9 bases between them. The CDR3 has 15 residues. Germline V gives CDR1 MNHEY, CDR2 SVGAGI. The CDR3 here is CASSYSSADTDTQYF. Here the CDR3 DNA reads TGTGCCAGCAGTTACTCTAGCGCGGACACAGATACGCAGTATTTT.

The sample holds a few counts of this clone. The CDR3 is CASSGGASGYEQYF. CDR3 in DNA: TGTGCCAGCAGCGGTGGGGCAAGTGGCTACGAGCAGTACTTC. The chain uses TRBV6-1 and TRBJ2-7, with a tentative D call TRBD1 (5 bases). Germline values: CDR1 MNHNS, CDR2 SASEGT. The V and J ends lost 6 bases and 3 bases respectively, with 15 bases between them. This CDR3 is 14 amino acids long.

This clone was counted only a few times. DNA of the CDR3: TGTGCCAGCAGCTTGGCAGGCCAACAGTCCCAGCATTTT. Protein product: CASSLAGQQSQHF. The V call is TRBV11-2, the J call TRBJ1-5, with no clear D. V was trimmed by 3 bases and J by 11 bases, leaving 14 bases between them. The CDR3 extends over 13 amino acids. Germline values: CDR1 SGHAT, CDR2 FQNNGV.

The V call is TRBV9, the J call TRBJ2-6; possible D gene TRBD2, 7 bases. Between the trimmed V and J ends, which lost 4 bases and 2 bases, there was a span of 19 bases. The CDR3 spans 18 residues. Germline CDR1 and CDR2: SGDLS and YYNGEE. The CDR3 coding sequence is TGTGCCAGCAGCCTCCCGGGGGGCGCGGCAGCTGGGGCCAACGTCCTGACTTTC. Encoded protein: CASSLPGGAAAGANVLTF.

The V and J genes are TRBV27 and TRBJ2-5; D possibly corresponds to TRBD2 (5 bases). The length of the CDR3 is 13 residues. Germline CDR1 reads MNHEY; CDR2 reads SMNVEV (reference sequence). V lost 6 bases to trimming and J lost 1 base, with 9 bases between them. The CDR3 bases are TGTGCCAGCAGAACCGGGGTCCAAGAGACCCAGTACTTC. Translation gives CASRTGVQETQYF.

The chain links TRBV19 to TRBJ2-7; 11 bases agree with TRBD1. This CDR3 has 14 amino acids. Germline CDR1 reads LNHDA; CDR2 reads SQIVND (reference sequence). Germline trimming cut 7 bases from V and 2 bases from J; bases unmatched to any gene: 4. The DNA for the CDR3 is TGTGCCAGTAACTCGGGACAGGGGGCCTACGAGCAGTACTTC. Translating gives CASNSGQGAYEQYF.

This clone was seen a handful of times. The chain recombines TRBV11-2 with TRBJ2-7; the D gene is possibly TRBD2 (5 bases). Germline-derived CDR1 and CDR2 are SGHAT and FQNNGV. The length of the CDR3 is 14 residues. V was cut by 5 bases and J by 6 bases, with 17 bases left in between. The chain's CDR3 is CASSPRTEWGEQYF. CDR3 coding DNA: TGTGCCAGCAGCCCAAGGACTGAATGGGGCGAGCAGTACTTC.

This sequence joins TRBV19 and TRBJ1-1; the D is unclear. With 4 bases removed from V and 3 bases from J, the gap between germline ends came to 15 bases. From germline, CDR1 is LNHDA and CDR2 SQIVND (reference sequence). This CDR3 region has 15 residues. The CDR3 region is CASSNRGDRDTEAFF. Here the CDR3 DNA reads TGTGCCAGTAGTAACCGGGGAGATAGGGACACTGAAGCTTTCTTT. Supplemented by reference TRBV19 and TRBJ1-1, the full variable domain reads DGGITQSPKYLFRKEGQNVTLSCEQNLNHDAMYWYRQDPGQGLRLIYYSQIVNDFQKGDIAEGYSVSREKKESFPLTVTSAQKNPTAFYLCASSNRGDRDTEAFFGQGTRLTVV.

This clone has more than one count but fewer than ten. The chain is built from TRBV30 and TRBJ1-2; 7 bases align to TRBD1. Germline CDR1 GTSNPN, CDR2 SVGIG (reference sequence). The CDR3 is 14 amino acids. V lost 5 bases and J lost 3; bases outside the gene matches: 9. This chain's CDR3 is CAWARRGLYYGYTF. The CDR3 coding sequence is TGTGCCTGGGCTCGAAGGGGGCTTTACTATGGCTACACCTTC. Variable domain in full (rest from reference TRBV30 and TRBJ1-2): SQTIHQWPATLVQPVGSPLSLECTVEGTSNPNLYWYRQAAGRGLQLLFYSVGIGQISSEVPQNLSASRPQDRQFILSSKKLLLSDSGFYLCAWARRGLYYGYTFGSGTRLTVV.

This clone was counted a few times. V and J are TRBV29-1 and TRBJ2-7, with 7 bases aligning to TRBD1. Germline values: CDR1 SQVTM, CDR2 ANQGSEA. This CDR3 spans 15 amino acids. The ends lost 6 bases at V and 3 bases at J; junction bases unmatched: 14. DNA for the CDR3: TGCAGCGTCTACATAGGTGGGACAGACCTCTACGAGCAGTACTTC. Translation: CSVYIGGTDLYEQYF.

The chain has TRBV5-4 and TRBJ2-3; 9 positions match TRBD2. Germline V lookup: CDR1 SGHNT, CDR2 YYREEE (reference sequence). The junction had 5 bases not matched to a gene; V was cut back by 0 bases and J by 6 bases. This CDR3 region has 15 residues. The CDR3 DNA reads as TGTGCCAGCAGCTTGGAAGCGGGGGGAAGGGATACGCAGTATTTT. Translated, it gives CASSLEAGGRDTQYF. Variable domain in full (rest from reference TRBV5-4 and TRBJ2-3): ETGVTQSPTHLIKTRGQQVTLRCSSQSGHNTVSWYQQALGQGPQFIFQYYREEENGRGNFPPRFSGLQFPNYSSELNVNALELDDSALYLCASSLEAGGRDTQYFGPGTRLTVL.

The chain links TRBV4-2 to TRBJ1-3; D is unresolved. V shed 4 bases and J shed 3 bases, with 10 bases lying between them. Germline CDR1 is LGHNA and CDR2 is YNFKEQ. This CDR3 spans 14 amino acids. CDR3 nucleotide sequence: TGTGCCAGCAGCCTTCGAGTGAGTGGAAACACCATATATTTT. This sequence encodes CASSLRVSGNTIYF.

The CDR3, as DNA: TGTGCCAGCAGTGAAGGGGCGGGGTATGGCTACACCTTC. Translated: CASSEGAGYGYTF. V usage is TRBV25-1 and J usage is TRBJ1-2; perhaps TRBD1 as D (5 bases). This CDR3 has 13 residues. Trimming removed 2 bases at V and 5 bases at J, with 9 bases between. Germline V lookup: CDR1 MGHDK, CDR2 SYGVNS.

V is TRBV27 and J is TRBJ2-7; the match to TRBD1 covers 7 bases. The CDR3 totals 16 residues. The V segment lost 3 bases and the J segment 3 bases; nucleotides outside the gene matches: 11. CDR1 is MNHEY, CDR2 SMNVEV, per germline (reference sequence). This CDR3 reads CASSLSRGQDVYEQYF. The CDR3 bases are TGTGCCAGCAGTTTGTCTCGCGGACAGGATGTCTACGAGCAGTACTTC.

The rearrangement links TRBV6-6 to TRBJ1-4, with TRBD1 identical over 8 bases. J was trimmed by 8 bases and V by 8 bases; bases with no gene match: 16. Germline V CDR1 and CDR2: MNHNY, SVGAGI (reference sequence). There are 16 residues in the CDR3. The CDR3 DNA sequence: TGTGCCAGCTCCATCGCTCAGACAGGGGATTTGGAAAAACTGTTTTTT. Translating gives CASSIAQTGDLEKLFF.

This clone appeared a few times. V is TRBV29-1 and J is TRBJ2-5; 7 positions match TRBD2. Per the germline V gene, CDR1 is SQVTM and CDR2 is ANQGSEA. The V gene end was trimmed by 1 base and the J gene end by 5 bases; junction bases not matched to a gene: 7. The CDR3 is 14 residues long. CDR3 DNA: TGCAGCGTTGAAGGGTGGGAGGGGACCGAGACCCAGTACTTC. Translating it yields CSVEGWEGTETQYF.

This clone was observed once. This specimen includes other DNA sequences encoding the same CDR3. J is TRBJ2-1 and V is TRBV9; D gene ambiguous. V was trimmed by 0 bases and J by 0 bases, leaving 7 bases between them. Germline-derived CDR1 and CDR2 are SGDLS and YYNGEE. The CDR3 runs 15 residues. CDR3 region: CASSVGASSYNEQFF. Here the CDR3 DNA reads TGTGCCAGCAGCGTAGGGGCAAGCTCCTACAATGAGCAGTTCTTC.

This clone was seen only a few times. The genes are TRBV2 and TRBJ2-1; D unresolved. V was cut by 2 bases and J by 0 bases, with 8 bases left in between. The length of the CDR3 is 15 residues. Germline V gives CDR1 SNHLY, CDR2 FYNNEI. The CDR3 is CASSESVGSYNEQFF. The CDR3, as DNA: TGTGCCAGCAGTGAATCGGTAGGCTCCTACAATGAGCAGTTCTTC.

This clone has just one count. The chain employs TRBV6-1 and TRBJ2-7; TRBD1 matches at 7 bases. CDR1 and CDR2 (germline): MNHNS, SASEGT. The CDR3 is 13 amino acids. Losses at the gene ends were 5 bases for V and 7 bases for J; bases not matched to a gene: 8. The CDR3 is CASSLQGLMEQYF. The CDR3 coding sequence is TGTGCCAGCAGTTTACAGGGGTTAATGGAGCAGTACTTC.